This T cell receptor beta chain was documented in a study of cytomegalovirus exposure and HLA in healthy donors. A note on this clone: Its antigen is unknown.

Whole-study findings and limits: Cytomegalovirus association was assigned to about 150 TCR beta chains.

The CDR3 runs to 17 residues. V dropped 0 bases and J dropped 4 bases, with 18 bases sitting between them. In germline, CDR1 is SNHLY, CDR2 FYNNEI. PCR amplification relied on 60 Vbeta primers (plus 13 Jbeta primers). Profiled with immunoSEQ multiplex PCR; TCRdb holds only in-frame clones, not every one. This table holds some 110,000 clones, roughly 72% found once. This receptor was identified in a woman aged 45 to 65 in good health and CMV-seropositive. The chain combines TRBV2 with TRBJ1-1; TRBD1 is a possible D gene (5 bases). Source material: PBMCs. CDR3 residues: CASSEAVWAGKGTEAFF. CDR3 DNA: TGTGCCAGCAGTGAAGCGGTCTGGGCAGGGAAGGGCACTGAAGCTTTCTTT.